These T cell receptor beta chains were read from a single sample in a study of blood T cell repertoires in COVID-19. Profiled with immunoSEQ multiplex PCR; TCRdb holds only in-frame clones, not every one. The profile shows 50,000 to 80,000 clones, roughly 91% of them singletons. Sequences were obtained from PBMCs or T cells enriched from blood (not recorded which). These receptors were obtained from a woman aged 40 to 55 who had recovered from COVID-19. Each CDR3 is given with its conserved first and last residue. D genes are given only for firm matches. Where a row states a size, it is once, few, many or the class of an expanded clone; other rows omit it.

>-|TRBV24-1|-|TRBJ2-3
CATSEGTYRQYF
TGTGCCACCAGTGAGGGGACATATCGGCAGTATTTT
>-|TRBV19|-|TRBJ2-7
CASSDDSRRSGDEQYF
TGTGCCAGTAGTGATGACAGTCGACGTTCGGGGGACGAGCAGTACTTC
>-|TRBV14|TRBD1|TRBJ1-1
CASSQVTGGDTEAFF
TGTGCCAGCAGCCAAGTCACAGGGGGAGACACTGAAGCTTTCTTT
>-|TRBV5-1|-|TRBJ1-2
CASSGGLYGYTF
TGCGCCAGCAGCGGGGGACTCTATGGCTACACCTTC
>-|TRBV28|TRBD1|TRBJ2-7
CASSDRTGRVGGQYF
TGTGCCAGCAGTGATCGGACAGGGCGGGTTGGCGGGCAGTACTTC
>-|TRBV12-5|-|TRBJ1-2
CASGVDSFTRRSYGYTF
TGTGCTAGTGGGGTTGACAGCTTTACGAGGCGTAGCTATGGCTACACCTTC
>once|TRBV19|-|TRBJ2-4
CASSTDWGENIQYF
TGTGCCAGTAGTACAGATTGGGGGGAAAACATTCAGTACTTC
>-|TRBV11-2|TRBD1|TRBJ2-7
CASSQGQPGNYEQYF
TGTGCCAGCAGCCAGGGACAGCCTGGAAACTACGAGCAGTACTTC
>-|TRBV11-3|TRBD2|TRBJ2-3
CASSAALAGGTDTQYF
TGTGCCAGCAGCGCTGCACTAGCGGGAGGCACAGATACGCAGTATTTT
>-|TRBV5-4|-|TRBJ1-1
CASSPGAQNTEAFF
TGTGCCAGCAGCCCCGGAGCCCAGAACACTGAAGCTTTCTTT
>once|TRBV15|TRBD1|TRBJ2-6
CATSRERWDRGPGANVLTF
TGTGCCACCAGCAGAGAGAGGTGGGACAGGGGACCTGGGGCCAACGTCCTGACTTTC
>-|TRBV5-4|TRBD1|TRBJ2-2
CASSSRDRGIVGELFF
TGTGCCAGCAGCTCTCGTGACAGGGGGATTGTCGGGGAGCTGTTTTTT
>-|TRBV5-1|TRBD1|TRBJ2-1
CASSPQGADEQFF
TGCGCCAGCAGCCCGCAGGGGGCAGATGAGCAGTTCTTC
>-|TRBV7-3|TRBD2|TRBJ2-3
CASSLMAGGPTDTQYF
TGTGCCAGCAGCTTAATGGCGGGGGGGCCGACAGATACGCAGTATTTT
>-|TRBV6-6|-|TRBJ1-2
CASSPTWSNYGYTF
TGTGCCAGCAGCCCCACTTGGTCTAACTATGGCTACACCTTC
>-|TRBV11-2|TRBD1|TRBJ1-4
CASSLDTGVQNEKLFF
TGTGCCAGCAGCTTAGACACAGGGGTACAAAATGAAAAACTGTTTTTT
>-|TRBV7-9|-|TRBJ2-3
CATKGRAPGDTQYF
TGTGCCACCAAAGGGCGGGCCCCCGGAGATACGCAGTATTTT
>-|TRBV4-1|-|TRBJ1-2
CASQPAGGSNYGYTF
TGCGCCAGCCAGCCAGCGGGGGGTTCTAACTATGGCTACACCTTC
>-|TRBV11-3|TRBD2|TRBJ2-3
CASSPGGGPTDTQYF
TGTGCCAGCAGCCCCGGGGGGGGGCCAACAGATACGCAGTATTTT
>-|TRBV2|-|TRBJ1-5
CASSEAQGWSNQPQHF
TGTGCCAGCAGTGAGGCACAGGGATGGAGCAATCAGCCCCAGCATTTT
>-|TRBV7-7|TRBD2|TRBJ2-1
CASSPGLAGGRNEQFF
TGTGCCAGCAGTCCCGGACTAGCGGGGGGAAGGAATGAGCAGTTCTTC
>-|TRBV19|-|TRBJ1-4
CASSAPGVTNEKLFF
TGTGCCAGTAGTGCTCCAGGGGTAACTAATGAAAAACTGTTTTTT
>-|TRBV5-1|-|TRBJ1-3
CASRGATGNTIYF
TGCGCCAGCAGAGGGGCTACTGGAAACACCATATATTTT
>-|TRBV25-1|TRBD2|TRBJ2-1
CASSEKGGSSSYNEQFF
TGTGCCAGCAGTGAAAAGGGCGGGAGTAGCTCCTACAATGAGCAGTTCTTC
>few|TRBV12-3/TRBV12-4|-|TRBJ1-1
CASSFLRTEAFF
TGTGCCAGCAGTTTTCTGAGAACTGAAGCTTTCTTT
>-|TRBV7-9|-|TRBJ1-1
CASSLTTQGAGAFF
TGTGCCAGCAGCTTAACTACACAAGGGGCTGGAGCTTTCTTT
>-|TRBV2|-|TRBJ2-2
CASSEYRGANGELFF
TGTGCCAGCAGTGAATACCGGGGGGCGAACGGGGAGCTGTTTTTT
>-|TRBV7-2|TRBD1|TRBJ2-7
CASSSDRGYEQYF
TGTGCCAGCAGCTCGGACAGGGGGTACGAGCAGTACTTC
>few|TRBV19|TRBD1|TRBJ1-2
CASSGQAKANYGYTF
TGTGCCAGCTCCGGACAGGCCAAAGCTAACTATGGCTACACCTTC
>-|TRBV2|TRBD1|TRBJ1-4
CASSARQGVNEKLFF
TGTGCCAGCAGTGCCCGACAGGGTGTTAATGAAAAACTGTTTTTT